The source of this T cell receptor (beta chain) is a study of T cells after yellow fever vaccination. Study in general: SMART-Seq v4 Ultra Low Input served to prepare low-cell-number fractions.

Concerning this clonotype: The antigen remains unidentified.

The CDR3 sequence is 14 residues long. Between the trimmed V and J ends, which lost 6 bases and 2 bases, there was a span of 12 bases. The germline V gene has CDR1 MNHNS and CDR2 SASEGT. Notes on the study in general: The CD4 compartment and the CD8 compartment contained a small share of clonotypes in common.

TCRdb independently ran MiXCR on the 5' RACE reads; one entry per CDR3 protein. This sample has about 220,000 distinct CDR3 sequences; approximately 6.7% occur once, and the top ten carry more than 1%. The gene calls are TRBV6-1 and TRBJ2-3; D possibly corresponds to TRBD1 (6 bases). The sequence was collected from a young man who received the YFV17D yellow fever vaccine. This specimen was CD4+ T cells sorted from PBMCs, taken on the day of the yellow fever booster vaccination. CDR3 DNA: TGTGCCAGCAGACAGGGTGCCCTCACAGATACGCAGTATTTT. Its protein product is CASRQGALTDTQYF.